Sequencing of this T cell receptor (beta chain) was carried out in a study of cytomegalovirus exposure and HLA in healthy donors. Study-wide findings and caveats: Looking again later, the authors saw that most CMV-associated TCR beta chains seemed HLA-restricted. Trimming of TCR beta V- and J-genes showed a link, identified in a later analysis, to a missense DCLRE1C variant. What a later analysis showed was that several of the most significant clusters appeared linked to common viral pathogens. Being productive about 87% or about 30% of the time was typical of most TCR beta V segments in an earlier analysis.

A note on this clone: Its antigen remains unknown.

Primers: 60 Vbeta forward and 13 Jbeta reverse. Libraries were prepared by immunoSEQ multiplex PCR; TCRdb keeps only in-frame clonotypes and omits some of them. The sample holds under 250,000 clones, around 77% seen once. This CDR3 contains 15 residues. Germline CDR1 LNHDA, CDR2 SQIVND (reference sequence). V lost 6 bases to trimming and J lost 3 bases, with 14 bases between them. The source material was PBMCs. The chain carries TRBV19 and TRBJ1-4; the D is unclear. This TCR was sampled from a man between 25 and 39 years old in good health and CMV-seronegative. DNA of the CDR3: TGTGCCAGTAGCTGGCGGGGTACGGCTAATGAAAAACTGTTTTTT. It yields the protein CASSWRGTANEKLFF.